A selection of T cell receptor beta chains follows, all from one sample in a study of blood T cell repertoires in COVID-19. Method: immunoSEQ multiplex PCR; TCRdb's copy keeps in-frame clones and lacks some. Of roughly 230,000 clones listed, approximately 89% were seen once; the top ten hold approximately 4.6%. The sequencing sample was made of peripheral blood. The source is a woman aged 40 to 55 who had recovered from COVID-19. Both conserved end residues are part of each CDR3. D genes are given only for firm matches.

D gene	V gene	J gene	CDR3 DNA	CDR3 protein
TRBD2	TRBV27	TRBJ2-7	TGTGCCAGCAGTTCCACCCTGCGGGGGGGCCCCTACGAGCAGTACTTC	CASSSTLRGGPYEQYF
TRBD2	TRBV4-3	TRBJ2-1	TGCGCCAGCAGCCAAGATCTCGGGAGGGCCTTTCCACAGCAGCAGTTCTTC	CASSQDLGRAFPQQQFF
TRBD2	TRBV7-9	TRBJ2-7	TGTGCCAGCAGCGCCACGGGCCTAGCGGGGGGGGCCTACGAGCAGTACTTC	CASSATGLAGGAYEQYF
TRBD1	TRBV28	TRBJ1-4	TGTGCCAGCAGTTTTGGGCAGGGGGAGGAAAAACTGTTTTTT	CASSFGQGEEKLFF
TRBD1	TRBV30	TRBJ1-1	TGTGCCTGGAGTCAAGGACAGGGGAGGAACACTGAAGCTTTCTTT	CAWSQGQGRNTEAFF
-	TRBV10-3	TRBJ1-2	TGTGCCATCAGTGAGGGGCACAGGGACGCTAACTATGGCTACACCTTC	CAISEGHRDANYGYTF
-	TRBV12-3/TRBV12-4	TRBJ1-5	TGTGCCAGCAGTTTAGAGGGGCAGCCCCAGCATTTT	CASSLEGQPQHF
-	TRBV6-5	TRBJ1-5	TGTGCCAGCTCACAAGATAATCAGCCCCAGCATTTT	CASSQDNQPQHF
-	TRBV28	TRBJ2-1	TGTGCCAGCAGTTTGTATAGTGGTCCCTCCTACAATGAGCAGTTCTTC	CASSLYSGPSYNEQFF
TRBD1	TRBV6-6	TRBJ2-2	TGTGCCACCGCTGATAACTACAGGGGGTTGGCCGGGGAGCTGTTTTTT	CATADNYRGLAGELFF
-	TRBV19	TRBJ2-5	TGTGCCAGTAGTCCGCTATCAGGGGTGGGATCGGAGACCCAGTACTTC	CASSPLSGVGSETQYF
TRBD1	TRBV18	TRBJ1-1	TGTGCCAGCTCACCCCGGACAGGGAACACTGAAGCTTTCTTT	CASSPRTGNTEAFF
TRBD1	TRBV10-3	TRBJ1-2	TGTGCCATCAGCGGGGACAGTGTGAAGGGCTACACCTTC	CAISGDSVKGYTF